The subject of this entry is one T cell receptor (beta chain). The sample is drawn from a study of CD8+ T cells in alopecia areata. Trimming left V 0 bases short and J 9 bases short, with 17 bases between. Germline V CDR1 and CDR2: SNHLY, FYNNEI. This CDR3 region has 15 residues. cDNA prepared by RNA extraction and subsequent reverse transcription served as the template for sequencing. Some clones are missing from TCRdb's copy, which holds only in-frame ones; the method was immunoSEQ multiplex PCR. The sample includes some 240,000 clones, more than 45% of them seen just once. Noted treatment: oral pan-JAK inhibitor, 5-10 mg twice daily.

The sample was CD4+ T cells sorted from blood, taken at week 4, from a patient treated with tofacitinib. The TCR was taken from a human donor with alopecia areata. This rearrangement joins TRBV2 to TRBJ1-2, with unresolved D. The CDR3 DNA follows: TGTGCCAGCAGTGAAGCGCGTGGGCAGTTCCTAAGCTACACCTTC. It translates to CASSEARGQFLSYTF.